This T cell receptor beta chain originates from a study of T cell repertoires in cytomegalovirus infection. Study-level background: Researchers turned to recently identified HLA-C-restricted CMV epitopes as well as well-studied HLA-B-restricted ones. Study-wide results and limits: Across the ex vivo response, the dominant clonotypes were HLA-C-restricted CMV-specific TCR beta clonotypes. Summed frequency of public TCR beta families distinguished CMV carriers with the relevant HLA.

The CDR3 runs 15 residues. Deletions cut 10 bases from V and 4 bases from J, with 19 bases between. The germline gives CDR1 ENHRY, CDR2 SYGVKD. About this clonotype: What it binds is unknown.

TCRdb reprocessed the reads via MiXCR and lists one record per CDR3 protein. The data contain some 590,000 distinct CDR3 sequences, 40% of them seen just once; the ten biggest clones take up about half. The TCR was taken from a human donor in good health (CMV status not recorded). Some clones in this sample may be carry-over from other donors' samples. The specimen comprised cultured PBMCs, sampled from culture after CMV antigen stimulation. The chain carries TRBV10-3 and TRBJ2-2; weak D call: TRBD1 (6 bases). The CDR3 DNA sequence: TGTGCCACGTTTCCAGGGGCCAGATCCACCGGGGAGCTGTTTTTT. Encoded protein: CATFPGARSTGELFF.